This section outlines one TCR beta chain sequence together with its context. The V segment lost 0 bases and the J segment 6 bases; nucleotides outside the gene matches: 6. This CDR3 has 14 residues. CDR1 and CDR2 (germline): SGDLS, YYNGEE. The data originate from a study of blood T cell repertoires in COVID-19. Turning to the study itself: COVID-19 samples from acute and convalescent phases originated in the United States, Italy and Spain.

In the authors' workflow: The authors estimated nucleated cell counts from reference gene primer amplification. Method: immunoSEQ multiplex PCR; TCRdb's copy keeps in-frame clones and lacks some. V and J calls plus clone size are reproduced from that table; the DNA served to infer D and trimming. The sample comprises some 120,000 clones, approximately 89% of which are singletons, and around 4.1% rests with the top ten. This receptor was identified in a human donor in a cohort sampled during active COVID-19. Sequencing was performed on peripheral blood. V usage is TRBV9 and J usage is TRBJ2-7; 7 bases line up with TRBD2. CDR3 region: CASSVVSGNVEQYV. The CDR3 DNA is TGTGCCAGCAGCGTAGTCAGCGGGAATGTCGAGCAGTACGTC.